This T cell receptor beta chain was captured by sequencing in a study of cytomegalovirus exposure and HLA in healthy donors. Study summary: From about 180 million T cells, an earlier analysis saw 110 million or so unique TCR beta sequences. Overall study findings and caveats: Some V segments, including TRBV6-2 and TRBV6-3, were excluded as indistinguishable. The study listed approximately 160 cytomegalovirus-associated TCR beta chains.

PCR used 60 Vbeta primers and 13 Jbeta primers. The repertoire was sequenced with immunoSEQ multiplex PCR; TCRdb's copy has only in-frame clones and lacks some. The profile shows 130,000 or so clones, about 82% of them singletons. V trimming: 3 bases; J trimming: 1 base; junction bases outside the gene matches: 4. Germline V CDR1 and CDR2: SGHNT, YYREEE (reference sequence). This CDR3 is 15 amino acids long. Unrecorded immune exposures were likely, despite nominal health at sampling. As regards this clone: Its antigen is currently unknown.

This sequence originates from a man aged 25 to 40 in good health and CMV-seronegative. V gene TRBV5-4 combines with J gene TRBJ2-5, with TRBD2 identical over 9 bases. Sequencing used PBMCs. Here the CDR3 DNA reads TGTGCCAGCAGCTCGGCGGGGGGGGGCCAAGAGACCCAGTACTTC. It yields the protein CASSSAGGGQETQYF.